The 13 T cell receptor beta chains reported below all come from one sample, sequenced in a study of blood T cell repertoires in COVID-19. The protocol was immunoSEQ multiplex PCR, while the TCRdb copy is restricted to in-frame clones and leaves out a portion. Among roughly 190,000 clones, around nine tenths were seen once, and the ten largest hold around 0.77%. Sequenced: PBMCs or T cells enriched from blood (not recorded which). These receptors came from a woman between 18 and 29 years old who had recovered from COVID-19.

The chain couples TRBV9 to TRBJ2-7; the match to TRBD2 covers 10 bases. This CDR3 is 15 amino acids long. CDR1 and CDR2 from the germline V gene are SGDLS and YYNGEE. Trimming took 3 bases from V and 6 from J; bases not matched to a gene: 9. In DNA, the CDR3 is TGTGCCAGCAGCGGAACGAGCGGGAGGGCCGGCGAGCAGTACTTC. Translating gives CASSGTSGRAGEQYF.

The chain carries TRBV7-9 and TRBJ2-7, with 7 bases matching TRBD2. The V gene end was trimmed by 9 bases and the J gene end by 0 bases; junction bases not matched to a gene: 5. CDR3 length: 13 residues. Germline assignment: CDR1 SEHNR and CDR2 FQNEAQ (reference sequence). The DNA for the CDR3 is TGTGCCAGTAGGGAGGGGAGCTCCTACGAGCAGTACTTC. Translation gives CASREGSSYEQYF.

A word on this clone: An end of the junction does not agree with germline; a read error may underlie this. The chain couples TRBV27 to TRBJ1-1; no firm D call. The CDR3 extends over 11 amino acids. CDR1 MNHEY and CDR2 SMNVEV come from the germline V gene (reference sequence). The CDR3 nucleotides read TGTGCCAGCAGTCGTCGAACCCGACTCCCTTTT. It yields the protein CASSRRTRLPF.

In DNA form, the CDR3 reads TGCGCCAGCAGCCAGGGACATCAAGCTGGAAACACCATATATTTT. Amino acid sequence: CASSQGHQAGNTIYF. V usage is TRBV4-3 and J usage is TRBJ1-3, with TRBD1 as a possible D gene (6 bases). Germline V gene data show CDR1 as LGHNA and CDR2 as YSLEER. This CDR3 region has 15 residues. Between the trimmed V and J ends, which lost 3 bases and 2 bases, there was a span of 11 bases.

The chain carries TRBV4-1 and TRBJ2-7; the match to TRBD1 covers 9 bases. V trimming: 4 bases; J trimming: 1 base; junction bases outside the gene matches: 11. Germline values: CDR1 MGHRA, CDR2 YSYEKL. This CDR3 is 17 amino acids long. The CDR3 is CASSPQGQGFASYEQYF. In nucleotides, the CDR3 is TGCGCCAGCAGCCCCCAGGGACAGGGTTTTGCTTCCTACGAGCAGTACTTC.

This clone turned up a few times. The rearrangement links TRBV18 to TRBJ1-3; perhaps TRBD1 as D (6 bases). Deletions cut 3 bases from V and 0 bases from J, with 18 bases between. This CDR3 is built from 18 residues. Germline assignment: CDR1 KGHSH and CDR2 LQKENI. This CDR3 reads CASSPLTGQAVSGNTIYF. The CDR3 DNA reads TGTGCCAGCTCACCTCTTACAGGGCAAGCGGTCTCTGGAAACACCATATATTTT.

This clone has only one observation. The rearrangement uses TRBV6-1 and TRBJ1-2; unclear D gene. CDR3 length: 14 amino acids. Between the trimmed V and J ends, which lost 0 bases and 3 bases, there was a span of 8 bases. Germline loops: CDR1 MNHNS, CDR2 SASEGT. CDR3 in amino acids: CASSEAATDYGYTF. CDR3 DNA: TGTGCCAGCAGTGAAGCGGCCACAGACTATGGCTACACCTTC.

CDR3 in amino acids: CASSLSRVSEQFF. As DNA, the CDR3 is TGTGCCAGCAGCTTAAGCAGGGTCAGTGAGCAGTTCTTC. The chain uses TRBV7-3 and TRBJ2-1, with a tentative D call TRBD1 (5 bases). The germline V gene encodes CDR1 SGHTA and CDR2 FQGTGA. Deletions cut 1 base from V and 9 bases from J, with 10 bases between. The CDR3 runs 13 residues.

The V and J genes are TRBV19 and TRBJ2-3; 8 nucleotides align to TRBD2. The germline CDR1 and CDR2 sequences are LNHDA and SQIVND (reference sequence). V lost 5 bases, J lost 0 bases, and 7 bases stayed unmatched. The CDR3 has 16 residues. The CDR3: CASSARLALSTDTQYF. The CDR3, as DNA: TGTGCCAGTAGTGCCCGACTAGCGCTTAGCACAGATACGCAGTATTTT.

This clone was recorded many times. As DNA, the CDR3 is TGTGCCTGGAGTGTAATAGGGACTAGCGGGAGGTTCAGCTCCTACAATGAGCAGTTCTTC. Its translation: CAWSVIGTSGRFSSYNEQFF. The V call is TRBV30, the J call TRBJ2-1; 15 bases agree with TRBD2. Looked up from germline, CDR1 is GTSNPN and CDR2 is SVGIG (reference sequence). Trimming removed 0 bases from V and 0 bases from J; junction bases left unmatched: 9. CDR3 length equals 20 residues.

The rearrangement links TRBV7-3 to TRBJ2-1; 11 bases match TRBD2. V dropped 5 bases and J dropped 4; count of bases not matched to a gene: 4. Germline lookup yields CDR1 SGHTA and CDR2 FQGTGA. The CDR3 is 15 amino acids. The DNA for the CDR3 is TGTGCCAGCAGCCTGGGGACTAGCGGATACAATGAGCAGTTCTTC. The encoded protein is CASSLGTSGYNEQFF.

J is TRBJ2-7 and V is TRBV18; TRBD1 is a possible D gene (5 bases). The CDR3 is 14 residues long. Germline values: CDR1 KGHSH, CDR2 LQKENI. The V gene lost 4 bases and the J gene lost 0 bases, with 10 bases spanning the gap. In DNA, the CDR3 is TGTGCCAGCTCACTTACAGGAAGCTCCTACGAGCAGTACTTC. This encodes CASSLTGSSYEQYF. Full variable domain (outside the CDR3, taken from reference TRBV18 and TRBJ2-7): NAGVMQNPRHLVRRRGQEARLRCSPMKGHSHVYWYRQLPEEGLKFMVYLQKENIIDESGMPKERFSAEFPKEGPSILRIQQVVRGDSAAYFCASSLTGSSYEQYFGPGTRLTVT.

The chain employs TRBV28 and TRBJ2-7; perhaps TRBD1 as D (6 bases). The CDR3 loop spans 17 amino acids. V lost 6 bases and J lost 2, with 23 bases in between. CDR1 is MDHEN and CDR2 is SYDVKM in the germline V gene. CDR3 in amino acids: CASSVLIRTASTYEQYF. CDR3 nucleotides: TGTGCCAGCAGCGTCCTTATCCGGACAGCCTCAACCTACGAGCAGTACTTC.